The source of this T cell receptor (beta chain) is a study of radiotherapy plus CTLA-4 blockade in lung cancer. This CDR3 is built from 16 residues. The J segment lost 2 bases and the V segment lost 4 bases, leaving 5 bases of the junction unmatched. Germline V CDR1 and CDR2: SGHRS, YFSETQ. About this clone: Its antigen is as yet unknown.

General study findings and limits: Early clone dynamics of blood T cells, plus interferon-beta, reportedly predicted response best. Blood saw expansion of tumor-derived TCR clones after radiotherapy plus ipilimumab.

Using immunoSEQ multiplex PCR, the repertoire was profiled, and TCRdb retains in-frame clones only, with some absent. The data show roughly 85,000 clones, more than 75% seen once. In chemo-refractory metastatic non-small-cell lung cancer, patients got ipilimumab CTLA-4 blockade together with focal radiation. The sequence was obtained from a human donor with non-small cell lung cancer that progressed on radiotherapy plus ipilimumab. The specimen comprised peripheral blood, sampled from a patient treated with radiotherapy plus ipilimumab. V gene TRBV5-1 combines with J gene TRBJ2-2, with 10 positions matching TRBD2. DNA of the CDR3: TGCGCCAGCAGCCCCTGGACTAGCGGAAACACCGGGGAGCTGTTTTTT. Its protein is CASSPWTSGNTGELFF.